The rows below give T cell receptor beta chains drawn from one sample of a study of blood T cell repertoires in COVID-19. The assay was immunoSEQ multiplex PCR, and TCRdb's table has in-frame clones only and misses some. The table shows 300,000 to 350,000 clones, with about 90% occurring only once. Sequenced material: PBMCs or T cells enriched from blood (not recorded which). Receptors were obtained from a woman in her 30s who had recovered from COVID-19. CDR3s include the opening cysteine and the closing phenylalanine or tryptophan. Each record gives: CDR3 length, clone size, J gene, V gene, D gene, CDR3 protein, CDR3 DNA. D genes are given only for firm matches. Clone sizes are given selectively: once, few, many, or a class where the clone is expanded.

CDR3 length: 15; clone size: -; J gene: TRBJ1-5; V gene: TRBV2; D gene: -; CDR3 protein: CASSERAGNNQPQHF; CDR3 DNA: TGTGCCAGCAGTGAAAGGGCAGGGAACAATCAGCCCCAGCATTTT
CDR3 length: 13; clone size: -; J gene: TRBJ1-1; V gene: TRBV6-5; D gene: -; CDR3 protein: CASSYGGRTEAFF; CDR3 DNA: TGTGCCAGCAGTTACGGCGGCCGCACTGAAGCTTTCTTT
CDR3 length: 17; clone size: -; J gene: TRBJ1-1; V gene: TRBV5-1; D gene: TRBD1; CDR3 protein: CASSLNRAGGLLTEAFF; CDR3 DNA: TGCGCCAGCAGCCTCAATAGGGCAGGGGGCTTATTGACTGAAGCTTTCTTT
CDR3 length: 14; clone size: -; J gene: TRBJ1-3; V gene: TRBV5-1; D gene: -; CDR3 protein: CASSLTGSGNTIYF; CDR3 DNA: TGCGCCAGCAGCCTAACAGGGTCTGGAAACACCATATATTTT
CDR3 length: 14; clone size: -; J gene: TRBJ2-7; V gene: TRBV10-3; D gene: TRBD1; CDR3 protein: CAISGAGTDNEQYF; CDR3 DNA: TGTGCCATCAGTGGAGCCGGGACAGATAACGAGCAGTACTTC
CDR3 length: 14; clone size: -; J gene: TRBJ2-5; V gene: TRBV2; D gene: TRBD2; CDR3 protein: CASSGAGGPETQYF; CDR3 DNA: TGTGCCAGCAGTGGTGCGGGGGGGCCAGAGACCCAGTACTTC
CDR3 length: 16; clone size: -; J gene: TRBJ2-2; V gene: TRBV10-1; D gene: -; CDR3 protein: CASSESRGLDTGELFF; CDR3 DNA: TGCGCCAGCAGTGAGTCTAGGGGGTTGGACACCGGGGAGCTGTTTTTT
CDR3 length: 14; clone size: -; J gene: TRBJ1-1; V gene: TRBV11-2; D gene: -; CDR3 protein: CASSLSQLNTEAFF; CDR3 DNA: TGTGCCAGCAGCCTTTCACAGTTGAACACTGAAGCTTTCTTT
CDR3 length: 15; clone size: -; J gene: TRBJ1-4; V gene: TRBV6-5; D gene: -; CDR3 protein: CASSSGGGVGEKLFF; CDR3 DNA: TGTGCCAGCAGCTCGGGGGGCGGGGTAGGCGAAAAACTGTTTTTT
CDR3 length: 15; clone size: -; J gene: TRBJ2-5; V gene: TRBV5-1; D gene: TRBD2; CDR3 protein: CASSLVGGKQETQYF; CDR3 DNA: TGCGCCAGCAGCTTGGTGGGGGGGAAACAAGAGACCCAGTACTTC
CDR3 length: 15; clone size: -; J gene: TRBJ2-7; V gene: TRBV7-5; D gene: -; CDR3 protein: CARSRTGQESYEQYF; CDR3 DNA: TGTGCCAGAAGTAGGACAGGGCAGGAGTCCTACGAGCAGTACTTC
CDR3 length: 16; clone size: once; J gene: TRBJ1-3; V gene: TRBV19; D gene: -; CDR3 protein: CASSISGVGSGNTIYF; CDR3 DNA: TGTGCCAGTAGTATCTCCGGGGTCGGGTCTGGAAACACCATATATTTT
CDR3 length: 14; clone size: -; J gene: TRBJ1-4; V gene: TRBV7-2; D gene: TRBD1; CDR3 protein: CASSFDREDEKLFF; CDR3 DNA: TGTGCCAGCAGCTTCGACAGGGAGGATGAAAAACTGTTTTTT
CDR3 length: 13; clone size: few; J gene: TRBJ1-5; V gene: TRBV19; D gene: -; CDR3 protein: CASRTVSNQPQHF; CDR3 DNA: TGTGCCAGCAGGACAGTTAGCAATCAGCCCCAGCATTTT
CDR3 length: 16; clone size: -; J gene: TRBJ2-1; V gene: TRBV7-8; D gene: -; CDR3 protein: CASSLADLASYNEQFF; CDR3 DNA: TGTGCCAGCAGCTTAGCCGACCTAGCCTCCTACAATGAGCAGTTCTTC
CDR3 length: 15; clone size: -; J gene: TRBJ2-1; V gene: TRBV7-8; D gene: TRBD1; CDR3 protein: CASSSRDRGNNEQFF; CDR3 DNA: TGTGCCAGCAGCTCCCGGGACAGGGGTAACAATGAGCAGTTCTTC
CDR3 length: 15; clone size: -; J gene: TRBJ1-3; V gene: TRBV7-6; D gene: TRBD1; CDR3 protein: CASSSIGGQGNTIYF; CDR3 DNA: TGTGCCAGCAGCTCGATAGGGGGACAGGGAAACACCATATATTTT
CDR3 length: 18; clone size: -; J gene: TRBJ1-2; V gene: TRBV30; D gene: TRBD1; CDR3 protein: CAWSGGGQGGNGAYGYTF; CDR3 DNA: TGTGCCTGGAGTGGGGGCGGACAGGGAGGTAATGGGGCCTATGGCTACACCTTC
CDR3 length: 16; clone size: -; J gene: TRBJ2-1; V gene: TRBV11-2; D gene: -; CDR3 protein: CASSSPSWGRISEQFF; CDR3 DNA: TGTGCCAGCAGCTCCCCCAGTTGGGGCAGGATCAGCGAGCAGTTCTTC
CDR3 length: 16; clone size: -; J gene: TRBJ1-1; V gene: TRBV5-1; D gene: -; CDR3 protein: CASSFVRLGVYTEAFF; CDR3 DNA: TGCGCCAGCAGCTTTGTACGGCTCGGGGTGTACACTGAAGCTTTCTTT
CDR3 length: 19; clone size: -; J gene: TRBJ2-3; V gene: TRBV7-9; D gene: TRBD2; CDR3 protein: CASSLVRSSGGRTADTQYF; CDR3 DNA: TGTGCCAGCAGCTTAGTGCGGTCTAGCGGGGGTCGGACGGCAGATACGCAGTATTTT
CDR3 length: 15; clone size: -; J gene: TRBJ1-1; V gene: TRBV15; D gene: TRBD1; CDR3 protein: CATSRDLRTGKEAFF; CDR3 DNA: TGTGCCACCAGCAGAGATCTCCGGACAGGAAAAGAAGCTTTCTTT
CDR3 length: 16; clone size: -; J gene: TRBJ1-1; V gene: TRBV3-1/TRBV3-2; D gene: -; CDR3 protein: CASSQDRSRGNTEAFF; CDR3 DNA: TGTGCCAGCAGCCAAGATCGGTCCAGAGGGAACACTGAAGCTTTCTTT
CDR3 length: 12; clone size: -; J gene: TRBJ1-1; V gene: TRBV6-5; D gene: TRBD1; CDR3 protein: CASSTRTGEAFF; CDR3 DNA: TGTGCCAGCAGTACCCGGACAGGGGAAGCTTTCTTT
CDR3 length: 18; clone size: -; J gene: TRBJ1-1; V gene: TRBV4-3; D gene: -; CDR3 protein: CASSLSGGLGSGNTEAFF; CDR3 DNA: TGCGCCAGCAGCCTTTCCGGGGGGCTTGGTAGCGGGAACACTGAAGCTTTCTTT
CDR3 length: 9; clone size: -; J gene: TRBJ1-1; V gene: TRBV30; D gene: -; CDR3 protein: CAWGSGAFF; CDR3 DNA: TGTGCCTGGGGCTCGGGGGCTTTCTTT
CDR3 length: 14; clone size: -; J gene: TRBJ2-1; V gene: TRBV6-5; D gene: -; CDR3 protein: CASSYTLGGVLEFF; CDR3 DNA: TGTGCCAGCAGTTACACCCTAGGGGGAGTTTTGGAGTTCTTC
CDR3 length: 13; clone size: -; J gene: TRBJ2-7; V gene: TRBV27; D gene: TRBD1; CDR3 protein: CASSPGTGFEQYF; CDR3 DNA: TGTGCCAGCAGTCCCGGGACAGGATTCGAGCAGTACTTC
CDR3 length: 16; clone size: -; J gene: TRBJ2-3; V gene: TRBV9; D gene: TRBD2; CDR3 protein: CASSARTSGHTDTQYF; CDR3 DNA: TGTGCCAGCAGCGCTCGGACTAGCGGGCATACAGATACGCAGTATTTT
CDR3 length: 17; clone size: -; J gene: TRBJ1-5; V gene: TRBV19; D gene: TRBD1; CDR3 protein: CASSTAQGARGNQPQHF; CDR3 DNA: TGTGCCAGTAGTACTGCACAGGGGGCGCGGGGCAATCAGCCCCAGCATTTT
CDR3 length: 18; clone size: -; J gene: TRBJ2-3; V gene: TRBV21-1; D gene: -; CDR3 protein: CASNPGTSGGVDLDTQYF; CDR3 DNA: TGTGCCAGCAATCCCGGGACTAGCGGGGGCGTCGATTTGGATACGCAGTATTTT
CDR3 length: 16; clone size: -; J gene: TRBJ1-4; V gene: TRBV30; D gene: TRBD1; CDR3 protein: CAWTDAGRDSLEKLFF; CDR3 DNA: TGTGCCTGGACCGATGCGGGCCGGGACAGCCTTGAAAAACTGTTTTTT
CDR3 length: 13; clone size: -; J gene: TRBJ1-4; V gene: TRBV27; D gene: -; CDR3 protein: CASKTLANEKLFF; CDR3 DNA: TGTGCCAGCAAGACTTTAGCTAATGAAAAACTGTTTTTT
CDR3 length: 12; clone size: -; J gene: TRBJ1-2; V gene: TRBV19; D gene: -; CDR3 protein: CASSTNGRSYTF; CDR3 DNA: TGTGCCAGTAGTACAAACGGGAGAAGCTACACCTTC
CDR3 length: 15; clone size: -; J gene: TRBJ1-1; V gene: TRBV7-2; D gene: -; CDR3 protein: CASSLDGGMGTEAFF; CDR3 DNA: TGTGCCAGCAGCTTAGATGGGGGGATGGGCACTGAAGCTTTCTTT
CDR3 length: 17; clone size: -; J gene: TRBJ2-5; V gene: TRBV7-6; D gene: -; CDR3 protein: CASSLASAGVYQETQYF; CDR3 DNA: TGTGCCAGCAGCTTGGCCTCCGCAGGGGTTTACCAAGAGACCCAGTACTTC
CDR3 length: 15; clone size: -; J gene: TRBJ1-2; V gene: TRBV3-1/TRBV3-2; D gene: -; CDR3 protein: CASSLLSGGENGYTF; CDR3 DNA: TGTGCCAGCAGCCTCCTCTCTGGGGGCGAGAATGGCTACACCTTC
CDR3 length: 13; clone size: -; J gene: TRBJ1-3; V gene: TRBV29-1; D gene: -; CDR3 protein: CSVEVQVGNTIYF; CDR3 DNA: TGCAGCGTTGAAGTACAGGTGGGAAACACCATATATTTT
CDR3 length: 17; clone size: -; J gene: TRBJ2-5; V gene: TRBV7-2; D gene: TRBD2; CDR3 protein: CASSLGVAGGLKETQYF; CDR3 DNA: TGTGCCAGCAGCTTAGGGGTAGCGGGGGGGCTAAAGGAGACCCAGTACTTC
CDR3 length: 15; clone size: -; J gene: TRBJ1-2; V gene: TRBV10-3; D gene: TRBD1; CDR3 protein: CAISESRDRAYGYTF; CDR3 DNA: TGTGCCATCAGTGAGTCCAGGGACAGAGCCTATGGCTACACCTTC
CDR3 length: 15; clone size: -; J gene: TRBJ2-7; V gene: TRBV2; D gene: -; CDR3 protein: CASSEPSVFSYEQYF; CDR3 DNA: TGTGCCAGCAGTGAACCGAGCGTTTTCTCCTACGAGCAGTACTTC
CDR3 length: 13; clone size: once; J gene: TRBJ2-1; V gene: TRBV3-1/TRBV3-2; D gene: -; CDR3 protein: CASSQGRYNEQFF; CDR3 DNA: TGTGCCAGCAGCCAAGGTCGGTACAATGAGCAGTTCTTC
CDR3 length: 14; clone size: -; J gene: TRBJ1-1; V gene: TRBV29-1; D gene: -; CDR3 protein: CSVAGSFEGTEAFF; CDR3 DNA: TGCAGCGTTGCGGGCAGCTTCGAGGGCACTGAAGCTTTCTTT
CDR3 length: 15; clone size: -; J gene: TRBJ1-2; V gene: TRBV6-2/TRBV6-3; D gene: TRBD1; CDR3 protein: CASSPDRGRGYGYTF; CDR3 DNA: TGTGCCAGCAGCCCCGACAGGGGACGAGGCTATGGCTACACCTTC
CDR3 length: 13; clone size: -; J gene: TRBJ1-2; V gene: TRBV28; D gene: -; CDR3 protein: CATLGDGGYGYTF; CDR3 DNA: TGTGCCACGTTAGGGGACGGGGGCTATGGCTACACCTTC
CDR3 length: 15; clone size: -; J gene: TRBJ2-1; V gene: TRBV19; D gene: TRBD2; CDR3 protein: CASSRKRGPYNEQFF; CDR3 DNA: TGTGCCAGTAGTAGGAAGCGGGGACCCTACAATGAGCAGTTCTTC
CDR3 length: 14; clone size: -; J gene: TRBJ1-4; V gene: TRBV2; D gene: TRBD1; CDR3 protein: CASTETGGGEKLFF; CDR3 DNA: TGTGCCAGCACCGAGACAGGGGGAGGTGAAAAACTGTTTTTT
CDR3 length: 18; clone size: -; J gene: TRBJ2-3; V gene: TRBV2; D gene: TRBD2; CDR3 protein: CASSRPTSGGTSTDTQYF; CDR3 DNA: TGTGCCAGCTCGCGACCGACTAGCGGGGGGACTAGCACAGATACGCAGTATTTT
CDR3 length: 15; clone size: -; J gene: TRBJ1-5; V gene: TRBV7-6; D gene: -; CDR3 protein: CASSTGVGDGQPQHF; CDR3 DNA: TGTGCCAGCAGCACGGGCGTAGGGGATGGGCAGCCCCAGCATTTT
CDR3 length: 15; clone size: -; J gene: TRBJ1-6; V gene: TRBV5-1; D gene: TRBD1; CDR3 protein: CASSLSQGGNSPLHF; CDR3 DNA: TGCGCCAGCAGCTTGTCGCAGGGGGGTAATTCACCCCTCCACTTT
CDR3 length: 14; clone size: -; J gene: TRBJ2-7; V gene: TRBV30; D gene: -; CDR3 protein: CAWSVGRGPGEQYF; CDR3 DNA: TGTGCCTGGAGTGTCGGCAGGGGACCAGGAGAGCAGTACTTC
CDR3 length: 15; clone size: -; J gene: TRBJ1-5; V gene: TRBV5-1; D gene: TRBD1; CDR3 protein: CASSLVPGGFQPQHF; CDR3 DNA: TGCGCCAGCAGCTTGGTACCAGGGGGTTTTCAGCCCCAGCATTTT
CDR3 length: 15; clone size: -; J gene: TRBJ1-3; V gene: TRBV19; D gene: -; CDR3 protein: CASSPRGRPGNTIYF; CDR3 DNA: TGTGCCAGTAGCCCCCGCGGTCGCCCTGGAAACACCATATATTTT
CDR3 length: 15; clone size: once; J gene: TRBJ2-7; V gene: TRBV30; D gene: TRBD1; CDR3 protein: CAWSGGTGPSYEQYF; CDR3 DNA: TGTGCCTGGAGTGGGGGGACAGGGCCTTCCTACGAGCAGTACTTC
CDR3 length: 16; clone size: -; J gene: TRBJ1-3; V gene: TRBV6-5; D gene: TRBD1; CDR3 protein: CASSYGTGVTGNTIYF; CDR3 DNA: TGTGCCAGCAGTTACGGGACAGGGGTGACTGGAAACACCATATATTTT
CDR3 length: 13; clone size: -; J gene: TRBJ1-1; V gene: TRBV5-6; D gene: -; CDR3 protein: CASSRDLNTEAFF; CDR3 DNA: TGTGCCAGCAGCCGGGATTTGAACACTGAAGCTTTCTTT
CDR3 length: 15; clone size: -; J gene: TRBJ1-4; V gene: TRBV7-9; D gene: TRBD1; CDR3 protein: CASSKDRGPNEKLFF; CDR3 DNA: TGTGCCAGCAGCAAGGACAGGGGGCCTAATGAAAAACTGTTTTTT
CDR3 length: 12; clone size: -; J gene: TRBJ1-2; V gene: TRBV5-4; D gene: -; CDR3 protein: CASSLAGEGYTF; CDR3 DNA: TGTGCCAGCAGCTTGGCAGGGGAGGGCTACACCTTC
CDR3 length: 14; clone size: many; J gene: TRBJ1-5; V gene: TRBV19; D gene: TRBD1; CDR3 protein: CATAGGAGNQPQHF; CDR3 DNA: TGTGCCACCGCAGGGGGCGCTGGCAATCAGCCCCAGCATTTT